This TCR beta chain was observed in a study of vaccination and CD4 T cells after COVID-19. Whole-study results and caveats: Early timepoints after natural infection were not analyzed in these convalescent patients. For convalescent patients, a median about 86% of reactive clones surfaced exclusively after vaccination. Spike mono-reactivity was found in 304 of the 307 vaccine-specific clones identified in convalescent patients.

The CDR3 totals 15 residues. Germline CDR1 and CDR2: MDHEN and SYDVKM. With V trimmed by 5 bases and J by 0 bases, 6 bases remained unmatched. Sequence data for DNA of cultured CD4+ T cells were generated by the Oncomine TCR Beta short-read assay. The authors extracted genomic DNA from cultured CD4+ T cells. TCRdb re-called the PCR reads with MiXCR, one entry per CDR3 protein. The repertoire holds nearly 15,000 distinct CDR3 sequences, 26% seen once, with approximately 23% in the top ten. Details on this clonotype: Its target is unknown.

Treatment of the sample: approximately nine-day PBMC culture with coronavirus spike peptide pools or control peptides (ViraFEST assay). Sequencing was done on a sample of cultured CD4+ T cells from blood. V gene TRBV28 combines with J gene TRBJ1-1; TRBD1 aligns across 7 bases. The source of this sequence is a human donor with COVID-19. The CDR3 is CASSRTGTMNTEAFF. The CDR3 DNA sequence: TGTGCCAGCAGTCGGACAGGAACTATGAACACTGAAGCTTTCTTT.